This TCR beta chain was recorded in a study of T cells in Graves' hyperthyroidism and ophthalmopathy. In this sample, this clonotype turned up many times. Amplified TCR beta CDR3 regions came from RNA transcripts. Carried out on the TCR CDR3, a first-round RT-PCR used the HTBI primer set. TCRdb redid the calling of the multiplex PCR reads with MiXCR, one entry per CDR3 protein. Altogether around 240,000 distinct CDR3 sequences are present, roughly 15% being singletons, with the ten largest covering less than 15%. The CDR3 is 15 amino acids. Looked up from germline, CDR1 is KGHSH and CDR2 is LQKENI. Trimming cost V 3 bases and J 0 bases, with 10 bases left between them.

This TCR came from a woman aged 40 to 50 with Graves' hyperthyroidism that later progressed to Graves' ophthalmopathy. The chain is built from TRBV18 and TRBJ2-3; no firm D call. The sequenced material came from blood. CDR3 residues: CASSPGFTSTDTQYF. In nucleotides, the CDR3 is TGTGCCAGCTCACCGGGGTTTACTAGCACAGATACGCAGTATTTT.